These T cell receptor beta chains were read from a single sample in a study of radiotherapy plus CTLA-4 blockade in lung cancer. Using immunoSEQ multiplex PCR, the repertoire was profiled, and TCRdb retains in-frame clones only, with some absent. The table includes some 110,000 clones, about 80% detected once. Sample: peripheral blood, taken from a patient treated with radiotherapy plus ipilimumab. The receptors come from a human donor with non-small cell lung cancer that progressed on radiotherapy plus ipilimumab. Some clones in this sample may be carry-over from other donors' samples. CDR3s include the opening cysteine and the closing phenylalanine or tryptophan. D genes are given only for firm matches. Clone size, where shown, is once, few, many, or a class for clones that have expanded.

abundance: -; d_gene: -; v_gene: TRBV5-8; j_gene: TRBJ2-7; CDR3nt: TGTGCCAGCAGCTTGGTTCCGGGCTACGAGCAGTACTTC; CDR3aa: CASSLVPGYEQYF
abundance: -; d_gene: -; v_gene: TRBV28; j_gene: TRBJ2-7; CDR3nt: TGTGCCAGCAGACTCGACCGCGCGGTTCCACCAACCTACGAGCAGTACTTC; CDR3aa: CASRLDRAVPPTYEQYF
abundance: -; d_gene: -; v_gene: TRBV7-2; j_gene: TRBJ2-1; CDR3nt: -; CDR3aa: CASTWGGGAEFF
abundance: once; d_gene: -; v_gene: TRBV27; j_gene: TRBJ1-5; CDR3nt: TGTGCCAGCAGTTTGACCGGGGACCATTATAGCAATCAGCCCCAGCATTTT; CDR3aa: CASSLTGDHYSNQPQHF
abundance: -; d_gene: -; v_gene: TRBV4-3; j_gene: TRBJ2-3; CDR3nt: TGCGCCAGCAGCCAACACCCCCAGGGAGAGAGCACAGATACGCAGTATTTT; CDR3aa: CASSQHPQGESTDTQYF
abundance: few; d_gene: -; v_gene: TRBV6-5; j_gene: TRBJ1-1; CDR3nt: TGTGCCAGCAGTTACTCAGGGGGAAACACTGAAGCTTTCTTT; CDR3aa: CASSYSGGNTEAFF
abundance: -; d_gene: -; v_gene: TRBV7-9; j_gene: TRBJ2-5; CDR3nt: TGTGCCAGCAGCTCGTCTCCCGCGGGGGAGACCCAGTACTTC; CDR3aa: CASSSSPAGETQYF
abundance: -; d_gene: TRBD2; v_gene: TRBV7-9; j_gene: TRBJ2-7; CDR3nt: TGTGCCAGCAGCTCGATACTAGCGGGGGTGTCCTTCGAGCAGTACTTC; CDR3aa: CASSSILAGVSFEQYF
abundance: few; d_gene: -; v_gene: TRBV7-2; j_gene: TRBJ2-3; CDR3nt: TGTGCCAGCAGCTTCACCGGGGCCCGCACAGATACGCAGTATTTT; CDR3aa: CASSFTGARTDTQYF
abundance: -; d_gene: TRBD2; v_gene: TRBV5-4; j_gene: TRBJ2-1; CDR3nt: TGTGCCAGCAGCCCCCTGGCGGGGGGGGATGAGCAGTTCTTC; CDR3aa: CASSPLAGGDEQFF
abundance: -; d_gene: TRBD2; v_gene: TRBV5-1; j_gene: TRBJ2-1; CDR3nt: TGCGCCAGCAGCTCGCTTAGGCGGGGGGGCTCGAATGAGCAGTTCTTC; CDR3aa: CASSSLRRGGSNEQFF
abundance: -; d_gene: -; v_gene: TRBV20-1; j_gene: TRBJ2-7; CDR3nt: TGCGGGGTTGGAACCTACGAGCAGTACTTC; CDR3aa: CGVGTYEQYF
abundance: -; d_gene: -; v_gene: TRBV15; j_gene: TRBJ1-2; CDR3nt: TGTGCCACCAGCACCGATACTACGCGGGTCGGCTACACCTTC; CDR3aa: CATSTDTTRVGYTF
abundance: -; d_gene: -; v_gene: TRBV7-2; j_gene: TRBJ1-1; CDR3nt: TGTGCCAGCAGCCGAGGGGCCTCCCAAAAGGCAGCTTTCTTT; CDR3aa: CASSRGASQKAAFF
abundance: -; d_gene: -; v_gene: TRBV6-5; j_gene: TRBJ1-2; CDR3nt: TGTGCCAGCAGGATGGTGGGGTCGGGGAACTATGGCTACACCTTC; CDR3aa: CASRMVGSGNYGYTF
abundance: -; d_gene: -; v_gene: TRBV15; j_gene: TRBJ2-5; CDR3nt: TGTGCCACCAGCAGCGGTAGGTCCGGGACACTACAAGAGACCCAGTACTTC; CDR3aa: CATSSGRSGTLQETQYF
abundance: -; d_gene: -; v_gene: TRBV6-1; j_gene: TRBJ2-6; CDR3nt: TGTGCCAGCAGTGAACTATCTGGGGCCAACGTCCTGACTTTC; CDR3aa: CASSELSGANVLTF
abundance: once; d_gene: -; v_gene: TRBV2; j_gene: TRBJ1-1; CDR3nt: TGTGCCAGCAGTGACTCCCGGAACACTGAAGCTTTCTTT; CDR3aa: CASSDSRNTEAFF
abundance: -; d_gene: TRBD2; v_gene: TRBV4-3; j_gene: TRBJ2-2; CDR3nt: TGCGCCAGCAGCCCCGGGGGGTCGAACACCGGGGAGCTGTTTTTT; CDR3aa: CASSPGGSNTGELFF
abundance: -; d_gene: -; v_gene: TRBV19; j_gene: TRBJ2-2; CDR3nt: TGTGCCAGTAGTATATTAGGAGGCAACACCGGGGAGCTGTTTTTT; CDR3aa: CASSILGGNTGELFF
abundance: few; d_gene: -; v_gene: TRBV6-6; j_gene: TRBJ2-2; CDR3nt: TGTGCCAGCACCGGTTCAGGCGCTCAGGACACCGGGGAGCTGTTTTTT; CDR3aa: CASTGSGAQDTGELFF
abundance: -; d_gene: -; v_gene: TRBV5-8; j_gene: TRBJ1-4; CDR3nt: TGTGCCAGCAGCTTGGCGTCAGGGTTGCGAAAACTGTTTTTT; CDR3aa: CASSLASGLRKLFF
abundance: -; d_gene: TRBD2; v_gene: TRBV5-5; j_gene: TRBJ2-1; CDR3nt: TGTGCCAGCAGCTTGGGTGTTAGCGGGGGGAATGAGCAGTTCTTC; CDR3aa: CASSLGVSGGNEQFF
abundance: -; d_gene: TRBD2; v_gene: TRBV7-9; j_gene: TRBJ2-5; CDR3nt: TGTGCCAGCAGCTCCAGGACTAGTTTGGACCAGTACTTC; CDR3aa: CASSSRTSLDQYF
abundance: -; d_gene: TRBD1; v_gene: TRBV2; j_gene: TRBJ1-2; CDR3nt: TGTGCCAGCATCTTTGACAGGGACTATGGCTACACCTTC; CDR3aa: CASIFDRDYGYTF
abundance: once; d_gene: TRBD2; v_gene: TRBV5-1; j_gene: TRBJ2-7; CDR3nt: TGCGCCAGCAGCTTGGCTGTAGGCGGGGGGGTTAGCTCCTACGAGCAGTACTTC; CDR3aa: CASSLAVGGGVSSYEQYF
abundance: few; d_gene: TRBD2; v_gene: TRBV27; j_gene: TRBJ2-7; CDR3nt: TGTGCCAGCAGTTTATATGCGGGGGGGCTTACCGAGCAGTACTTC; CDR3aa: CASSLYAGGLTEQYF
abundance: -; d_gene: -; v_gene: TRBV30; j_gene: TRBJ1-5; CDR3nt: TGTGCCTGGACGAGTAGCAATCAGCCCCAGCATTTT; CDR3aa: CAWTSSNQPQHF
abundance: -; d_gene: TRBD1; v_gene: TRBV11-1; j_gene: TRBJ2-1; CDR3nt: TGTGCCAGCAGCCGTGGACAGGTGGGCAGCTCCTACAATGAGCAGTTCTTC; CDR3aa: CASSRGQVGSSYNEQFF
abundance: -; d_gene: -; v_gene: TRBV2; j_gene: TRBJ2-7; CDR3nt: TGTGCCAGCTTTCTCTCCGCAAACGTCCTCACTTCCCGGTGG; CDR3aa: CASFLSANVLTSRW
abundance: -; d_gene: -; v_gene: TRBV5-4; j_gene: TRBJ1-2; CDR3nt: TGTGCCAGCAGCTTGACAGGAACCGACTATGGCTACACCTTC; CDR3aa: CASSLTGTDYGYTF
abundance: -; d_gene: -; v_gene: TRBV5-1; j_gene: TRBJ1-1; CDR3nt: TGCGCCAGCAGCTCCGGCCGTTTTGTAGCTAACACTGAAGCTTTCTTT; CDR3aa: CASSSGRFVANTEAFF
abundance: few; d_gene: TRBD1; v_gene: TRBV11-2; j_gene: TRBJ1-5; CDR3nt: TGTGCCAGCAGCCCCACCGGGACAGGGGGGCAGCCCCAGCATTTT; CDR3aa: CASSPTGTGGQPQHF
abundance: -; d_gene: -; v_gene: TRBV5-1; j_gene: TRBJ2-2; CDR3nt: TGCGCCAGCAGCTTGGGAGACACGTCTACCGGGGAGCTGTTTTTT; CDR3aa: CASSLGDTSTGELFF
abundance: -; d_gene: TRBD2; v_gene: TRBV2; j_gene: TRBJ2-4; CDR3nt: TGTGCCAGCCGTGCGGGAGGGGGCATTCAGTACTTC; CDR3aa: CASRAGGGIQYF
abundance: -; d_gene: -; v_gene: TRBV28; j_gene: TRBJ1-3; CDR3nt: TGTGCCAGCATTAAGGACATTAATGGAAACACCATATATTTT; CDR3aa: CASIKDINGNTIYF